This is a list of T cell receptor beta chains from one sample in a study of CD8 T cells in Susac syndrome. Via MiXCR, TCRdb re-called the immunoSEQ multiplex PCR reads, giving one row per CDR3 protein. The table shows about 290,000 distinct CDR3 sequences, with 89% occurring only once. Source material: CD8+ T cells from PBMCs. These receptors all stem from a human donor with multiple sclerosis. CDR3s include the opening cysteine and the closing phenylalanine or tryptophan. The D gene is left open where the match is weak.

j_call: TRBJ2-1; v_call: TRBV9; d_call: NA; cdr3_aa: CASSPAGQPSYNEQFF; cdr3_nt: TGTGCCAGCAGCCCCGCGGGACAGCCTTCCTACAATGAGCAGTTCTTC
j_call: TRBJ2-1; v_call: TRBV27; d_call: TRBD2; cdr3_aa: CASRPGLAGALPYTHEQFF; cdr3_nt: TGTGCCAGCAGACCGGGACTAGCGGGAGCCTTGCCCTACACCCATGAGCAGTTCTTC
j_call: TRBJ1-6; v_call: TRBV5-6; d_call: NA; cdr3_aa: CASSLGVGNSPLHF; cdr3_nt: TGTGCCAGCAGCTTGGGAGTGGGTAATTCACCCCTCCACTTT
j_call: TRBJ2-2; v_call: TRBV4-2; d_call: NA; cdr3_aa: CASSQEGLEWGELFF; cdr3_nt: TGTGCCAGCAGCCAAGAGGGCCTAGAGTGGGGGGAGCTGTTTTTT
j_call: TRBJ2-5; v_call: TRBV10-3; d_call: NA; cdr3_aa: CATTDGGETQYF; cdr3_nt: TGTGCCACCACTGACGGAGGAGAGACCCAGTACTTC
j_call: TRBJ2-5; v_call: TRBV24-1; d_call: NA; cdr3_aa: CATSEQGGGYQETQYF; cdr3_nt: TGTGCCACCAGTGAGCAGGGTGGTGGGTATCAAGAGACCCAGTACTTC
j_call: TRBJ2-1; v_call: TRBV7-3; d_call: TRBD2; cdr3_aa: CASSLVGTSGSSYNEQFF; cdr3_nt: TGTGCCAGCAGCTTAGTAGGGACTAGCGGGAGCTCCTACAATGAGCAGTTCTTC
j_call: TRBJ2-1; v_call: TRBV10-2; d_call: TRBD2; cdr3_aa: CATEGGLAVYNEQFF; cdr3_nt: TGCGCCACCGAGGGAGGACTAGCGGTTTACAATGAGCAGTTCTTC
j_call: TRBJ2-1; v_call: TRBV29-1; d_call: TRBD2; cdr3_aa: CSVETGGYNEQFF; cdr3_nt: TGCAGCGTTGAAACGGGGGGCTACAATGAGCAGTTCTTC
j_call: TRBJ1-1; v_call: TRBV7-9; d_call: NA; cdr3_aa: CASSHQIGNTEAFF; cdr3_nt: TGTGCCAGCAGCCACCAGATAGGGAACACTGAAGCTTTCTTT
j_call: TRBJ2-1; v_call: TRBV6-5; d_call: NA; cdr3_aa: CASSYTYMSSYNEQFF; cdr3_nt: TGTGCCAGCAGTTACACATATATGAGCTCCTACAATGAGCAGTTCTTC
j_call: TRBJ2-1; v_call: TRBV4-1; d_call: TRBD2; cdr3_aa: CASSQEGGGLAGEQFF; cdr3_nt: TGCGCCAGCAGCCAAGAAGGCGGGGGCCTAGCGGGAGAGCAGTTCTTC
j_call: TRBJ2-2; v_call: TRBV20-1; d_call: NA; cdr3_aa: CSAIEPNTGELFF; cdr3_nt: TGCAGTGCTATAGAGCCGAACACCGGGGAGCTGTTTTTT
j_call: TRBJ2-7; v_call: TRBV5-1; d_call: NA; cdr3_aa: CASSAGLNSYEQYF; cdr3_nt: TGCGCCAGCAGCGCTGGACTCAACTCCTACGAGCAGTACTTC
j_call: TRBJ1-5; v_call: TRBV25-1; d_call: NA; cdr3_aa: CASSAQHGAQHF; cdr3_nt: TGTGCCAGCAGTGCTCAACATGGGGCCCAGCATTTT